Listed here are 31 T cell receptor beta chains from one sample, sequenced in a study of blood T cell repertoires in COVID-19. Clones were sequenced by immunoSEQ multiplex PCR, and TCRdb holds only the in-frame ones, with some missing. This sample has under 300,000 clones, with about 85% found just once. Source material: peripheral blood. The receptors originated from a man between 60 and 75 years old who had recovered from COVID-19.

This chain joins TRBV5-6 and TRBJ2-3, with D uncertain. CDR1 SGHDT and CDR2 YYEEEE come from the germline V gene. With 4 bases removed from V and 5 bases from J, the gap between germline ends came to 11 bases. The CDR3 has 13 amino acids. CDR3: CASSNTRRDTQYF. In DNA, the CDR3 is TGTGCCAGCAGCAACACCCGAAGAGATACGCAGTATTTT.

This chain joins TRBV30 and TRBJ2-5; the D is unclear. This CDR3 is 13 amino acids long. V was cut by 1 base and J by 1 base, with 7 bases left in between. The germline CDR1 and CDR2 sequences are GTSNPN and SVGIG (reference sequence). The CDR3 nucleotides read TGTGCCTGGAGTGGGAGCTTCCAAGAGACCCAGTACTTC. Protein: CAWSGSFQETQYF.

The V call is TRBV19, the J call TRBJ1-1; D may be TRBD1 (5 bases). Trimming shortened V by 5 bases and J by 3 bases, and 13 bases separated the two germline ends. CDR3 length: 14 amino acids. In germline, CDR1 is LNHDA, CDR2 SQIVND (reference sequence). For the CDR3, the DNA is TGTGCCAGTAGTCGAACAGGTGCCTACACTGAAGCTTTCTTT. Translation: CASSRTGAYTEAFF.

This clone was counted only a few times. This chain uses TRBV5-1 with TRBJ2-5, with 8 bases fitting TRBD1. CDR3 length: 15 residues. The junction had 5 bases not matched to a gene; V was cut back by 4 bases and J by 0 bases. The germline CDR1 and CDR2 sequences are SGHRS and YFSETQ. The CDR3 is CASSGRTGHQETQYF. The CDR3 DNA sequence: TGCGCCAGCAGCGGCCGGACAGGGCACCAAGAGACCCAGTACTTC.

V usage is TRBV20-1 and J usage is TRBJ2-7; D gene ambiguous. The CDR3 spans 14 residues. Germline V gives CDR1 DFQATT, CDR2 SNEGSKA (reference sequence). V lost 3 bases and J lost 0, with 12 bases in between. DNA for the CDR3: TGCAGTGCTAGTCCTCCGCGTCTCTCCTACGAGCAGTACTTC. Its translation is CSASPPRLSYEQYF.

The V and J genes are TRBV7-8 and TRBJ1-2, with 7 nucleotides matching TRBD1. Germline trimming cut 0 bases from V and 0 bases from J; bases unmatched to any gene: 1. Germline V gene sequence: CDR1 SGHVS, CDR2 FQNEAQ. The CDR3 runs to 15 residues. The CDR3 DNA sequence: TGTGCCAGCAGCTTAGCAGGGACAGCTAACTATGGCTACACCTTC. Translated: CASSLAGTANYGYTF.

This clone was seen a few times. This chain links TRBV4-2 with TRBJ2-2; a weak D match, TRBD2 (5 bases). The ends were cut back, 4 bases at V and 6 bases at J, with 18 bases in the middle. The CDR3 runs 16 residues. Germline V CDR1 and CDR2: LGHNA, YNFKEQ. This CDR3 is CASSPSAAGEPGELFF. The CDR3 DNA follows: TGTGCCAGCAGCCCATCAGCGGCCGGGGAACCCGGGGAGCTGTTTTTT.

This rearrangement joins TRBV6-6 to TRBJ2-7; TRBD2 matches at 13 bases. This CDR3 spans 15 amino acids. The germline CDR1 and CDR2 sequences are MNHNY and SVGAGI (reference sequence). The J segment lost 7 bases and the V segment lost 2 bases, leaving 5 bases of the junction unmatched. In nucleotides, the CDR3 is TGTGCCAGCAGTTACCCGGGACTAGCGGGGAGGGAGCAGTACTTC. Encoded protein: CASSYPGLAGREQYF.

The gene calls are TRBV27 and TRBJ1-2; possibly TRBD1 for D (5 bases). Germline CDR1 and CDR2: MNHEY and SMNVEV (reference sequence). V was shortened by 2 bases and J by 4 bases, with 11 bases between the two germline ends. The CDR3 totals 14 residues. For the CDR3, the DNA is TGTGCCAGCAGTTTACAGGGCCGTGGCTATGGCTACACCTTC. It yields the protein CASSLQGRGYGYTF.

This chain connects TRBV30 to TRBJ2-1, with 8 bases aligning to TRBD2. CDR3 size: 12 residues. Germline CDR1 and CDR2: GTSNPN and SVGIG (reference sequence). J lost 8 bases, V lost 5 bases, and 5 bases had no gene match. In DNA form, the CDR3 reads TGTGCCTGGGGACTAGCTGCCGATGAGCAGTTCTTC. This gives the protein CAWGLAADEQFF.

The gene calls are TRBV23-1 and TRBJ1-1; TRBD1 matches at 8 bases. TRBV23-1 is marked as an open reading frame, function uncertain. There are 17 residues in the CDR3. Trimming took 0 bases from V and 1 from J; bases not matched to a gene: 7. The CDR3 bases are TGCGCCAGCAGTCAATCGATACGGACAGGGAAGAACACTGAAGCTTTCTTT. It is translated as CASSQSIRTGKNTEAFF.

The chain links TRBV5-1 to TRBJ2-7; 8 nucleotides line up with TRBD2. The CDR3 is 17 amino acids. With V trimmed by 0 bases and J by 4 bases, 12 bases remained unmatched. Germline CDR1 SGHRS, CDR2 YFSETQ. CDR3 nucleotides: TGCGCCAGCAGCTTGGATCGAGCGGGGGCCCAAGCTTACGAGCAGTACTTC. Translation gives CASSLDRAGAQAYEQYF.

The rearrangement uses TRBV2 and TRBJ2-2; perhaps TRBD1 as D (5 bases). CDR1 and CDR2 (germline): SNHLY, FYNNEI. The CDR3 loop spans 16 amino acids. Deletions cut 0 bases from V and 5 bases from J, with 13 bases between. CDR3 sequence reads: CASSEAGPGNTGELFF. In nucleotides, the CDR3 is TGTGCCAGCAGTGAAGCGGGGCCAGGGAATACCGGGGAGCTGTTTTTT.

CDR3 amino acids: CASSLLTGGATEAFF. CDR3 coding DNA: TGCGCCAGCAGCTTGTTGACAGGGGGCGCGACTGAAGCTTTCTTT. The gene calls are TRBV5-1 and TRBJ1-1, with 10 nucleotides matching TRBD1. Per germline, CDR1 SGHRS and CDR2 YFSETQ. J gave up 5 bases and V 1 base, and 5 bases lay outside the gene matches. The CDR3 is 15 residues long.

The V gene is TRBV2, the J gene TRBJ2-2; the D gene is possibly TRBD1 (6 bases). From germline, CDR1 is SNHLY and CDR2 FYNNEI. The CDR3 spans 14 residues. V lost 7 bases and J lost 1, with 10 bases in between. This CDR3 is CASTRGQNTGELFF. CDR3 nucleotide sequence: TGTGCCAGCACCCGGGGACAGAACACCGGGGAGCTGTTTTTT.

This rearrangement joins TRBV19 to TRBJ1-1, with D uncertain. V was cut by 2 bases and J by 0 bases, with 7 bases left in between. CDR1 is LNHDA and CDR2 is SQIVND in the germline V gene (reference sequence). The CDR3 length is 14 residues. Written as DNA, the CDR3 is TGTGCCAGTAGTATAACAGCTATGAACACTGAAGCTTTCTTT. It translates to CASSITAMNTEAFF.

Here the CDR3 reads CASSKDFSRGNSPLHF. The CDR3 bases are TGTGCCAGCAGCAAGGACTTTTCCCGGGGGAATTCACCCCTCCACTTT. This chain links TRBV7-6 with TRBJ1-6; a possible D gene is TRBD1 (5 bases). The CDR3 contains 16 residues. Germline V gene data show CDR1 as SGHVS and CDR2 as FNYEAQ. With 5 bases removed from V and 7 bases from J, the gap between germline ends came to 18 bases.

Only one count was recorded for this clone. V is TRBV18 and J is TRBJ2-1; 13 bases agree with TRBD2. Per the germline V gene, CDR1 is KGHSH and CDR2 is LQKENI. This CDR3 spans 15 amino acids. Trimming at V came to 4 bases and at J to 8 bases, leaving 5 bases not matched to a gene. The CDR3 protein is CASSLGLAGVDEQFF. CDR3 bases: TGTGCCAGCTCACTAGGACTAGCGGGGGTCGATGAGCAGTTCTTC.

The chain couples TRBV2 to TRBJ2-7, with D hard to call. The V and J ends lost 3 bases and 3 bases respectively, with 9 bases between them. Germline V CDR1 and CDR2: SNHLY, FYNNEI. The CDR3 is 13 residues long. The CDR3 region has the DNA TGTGCCAGCAGTGATGCGGTAGTCTACGAGCAGTACTTC. This encodes CASSDAVVYEQYF.

The genes are TRBV23-1 and TRBJ1-3, with D perhaps matching TRBD1 (5 bases). TRBV23-1 is an ORF, with its function uncertain. The CDR3 contains 18 residues. Between the trimmed V and J ends, which lost 0 bases and 0 bases, there was a span of 15 bases. The CDR3 is CASSQSHPQARSGNTIYF. As DNA, the CDR3 is TGCGCCAGCAGTCAATCGCACCCACAGGCCCGCTCTGGAAACACCATATATTTT.

The chain couples TRBV7-2 to TRBJ1-3, with D perhaps matching TRBD1 (5 bases). Trimming removed 8 bases at V and 2 bases at J, with 10 bases between. Germline values: CDR1 SGHTA, CDR2 FQGNSA. The CDR3 has 13 residues. The CDR3 sequence is CASEGLAGNTIYF. CDR3 DNA sequence: TGTGCCAGCGAGGGACTGGCTGGAAACACCATATATTTT.

The rearrangement joins TRBV5-1 to TRBJ1-1; TRBD1 agrees at 8 bases. CDR3 length: 15 amino acids. In germline, CDR1 is SGHRS, CDR2 YFSETQ. V gave up 2 bases and J gave up 3 bases; unmatched junction bases: 6. CDR3 sequence reads: CASSFTGGLYTEAFF. For the CDR3, the DNA is TGCGCCAGCAGCTTTACAGGGGGGTTATACACTGAAGCTTTCTTT.

The V and J genes are TRBV30 and TRBJ1-4, with unresolved D. V lost 0 bases and J lost 7, with 12 bases in between. CDR1 GTSNPN and CDR2 SVGIG come from the germline V gene (reference sequence). The CDR3 consists of 14 residues. CDR3 amino acids: CAWSVSQAIEKLFF. CDR3 DNA sequence: TGTGCCTGGAGTGTAAGCCAAGCCATTGAAAAACTGTTTTTT.

Only a few counts were recorded for this clone. The chain combines TRBV6-5 with TRBJ1-6; maybe TRBD1 (6 bases). Germline loops: CDR1 MNHEY, CDR2 SVGAGI. This CDR3 is 13 amino acids long. With 7 bases removed from V and 7 bases from J, the gap between germline ends came to 11 bases. The CDR3 here is CASTRTENSPLHF. Written as DNA, the CDR3 is TGTGCCAGCACCAGGACAGAGAATTCACCCCTCCACTTT.

This clone appeared a few times. Additional DNA sequences in this sample encode the identical CDR3. The chain combines TRBV5-1 with TRBJ1-2; TRBD1 matches at 10 bases. Germline-derived CDR1 and CDR2 are SGHRS and YFSETQ. The CDR3 spans 14 residues. V was clipped by 4 bases and J by 6 bases; unmatched bases: 6. The CDR3 region has the DNA TGCGCCAGCAGCAGTTGGACAGGGGGAAATGGCTACACCTTC. As protein: CASSSWTGGNGYTF.

V usage is TRBV11-2 and J usage is TRBJ1-4; maybe TRBD1 (5 bases). V lost 1 base to trimming and J lost 8 bases, with 17 bases between them. This CDR3 has 16 residues. Germline V gene sequence: CDR1 SGHAT, CDR2 FQNNGV. The CDR3 region is CASSLVSAGREEKLFF. Written as DNA, the CDR3 is TGTGCCAGCAGCTTAGTATCGGCAGGGCGCGAGGAAAAACTGTTTTTT.

This chain connects TRBV5-1 to TRBJ2-3; 7 bases are a match to TRBD1. The CDR3 covers 14 residues. V lost 4 bases to trimming and J lost 3 bases; unmatched junction nucleotides: 5. CDR1 and CDR2 (germline): SGHRS, YFSETQ. The DNA of the CDR3 is TGCGCCAGCAGCGAGGACAGGCAAACAGATACGCAGTATTTT. Translated: CASSEDRQTDTQYF.

The chain employs TRBV6-5 and TRBJ2-7; 7 positions match TRBD2. The CDR3 has 13 amino acids. Trimming at V came to 7 bases and at J to 2 bases, leaving 5 bases not matched to a gene. Looked up from germline, CDR1 is MNHEY and CDR2 is SVGAGI. The CDR3 loop reads CASMTGGAYEQYF. CDR3 DNA: TGTGCCAGCATGACTGGGGGGGCCTACGAGCAGTACTTC.

This chain joins TRBV27 and TRBJ2-2, with D perhaps TRBD1 (5 bases). Germline lookup yields CDR1 MNHEY and CDR2 SMNVEV (reference sequence). V dropped 8 bases and J dropped 4 bases, with 14 bases sitting between them. The CDR3 totals 14 residues. This CDR3 is CASGIQGSTGELFF. Written as DNA, the CDR3 is TGTGCCAGCGGTATTCAGGGTTCCACCGGGGAGCTGTTTTTT.

DNA for the CDR3: TGTGCCATCAGTAACAGGGCAGGCTACACCTTC. Translating it yields CAISNRAGYTF. The chain joins TRBV10-3 to TRBJ1-2, with D maybe TRBD1 (6 bases). The CDR3 runs 11 residues. Looked up from germline, CDR1 is ENHRY and CDR2 is SYGVKD. V was clipped by 5 bases and J by 8 bases, with 9 bases between them.

The chain's CDR3 is CASSGQDGYGYTF. The CDR3 DNA follows: TGTGCCAGCAGCGGCCAGGATGGCTATGGCTACACCTTC. V gene TRBV5-4 combines with J gene TRBJ1-2, with unresolved D. Germline loops: CDR1 SGHNT, CDR2 YYREEE (reference sequence). The CDR3 runs to 13 residues. V was trimmed by 4 bases and J by 4 bases, leaving 11 bases between them. Looking up the rest from reference TRBV5-4 and TRBJ1-2 gives the full variable domain: ETGVTQSPTHLIKTRGQQVTLRCSSQSGHNTVSWYQQALGQGPQFIFQYYREEENGRGNFPPRFSGLQFPNYSSELNVNALELDDSALYLCASSGQDGYGYTFGSGTRLTVV.